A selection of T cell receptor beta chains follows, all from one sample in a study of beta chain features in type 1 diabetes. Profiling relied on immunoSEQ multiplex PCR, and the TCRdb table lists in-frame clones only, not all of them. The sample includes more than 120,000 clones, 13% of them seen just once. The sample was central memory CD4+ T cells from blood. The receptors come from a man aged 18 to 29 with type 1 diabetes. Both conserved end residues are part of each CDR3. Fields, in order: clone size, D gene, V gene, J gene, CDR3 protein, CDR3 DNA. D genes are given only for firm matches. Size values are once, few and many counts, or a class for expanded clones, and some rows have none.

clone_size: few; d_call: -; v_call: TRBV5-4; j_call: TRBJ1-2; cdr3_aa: CASSIQGTYGYTF; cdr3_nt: TGTGCCAGCAGCATACAGGGAACCTATGGCTACACCTTC
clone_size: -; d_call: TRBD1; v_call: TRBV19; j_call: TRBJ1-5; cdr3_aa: CATKRDSSNQPQHF; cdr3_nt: TGTGCCACCAAACGGGACAGTAGCAATCAGCCCCAGCATTTT
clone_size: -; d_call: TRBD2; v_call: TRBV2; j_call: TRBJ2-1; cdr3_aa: CASSEGGAEVEQFF; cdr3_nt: TGTGCCAGCAGTGAGGGAGGGGCAGAAGTTGAGCAGTTCTTC
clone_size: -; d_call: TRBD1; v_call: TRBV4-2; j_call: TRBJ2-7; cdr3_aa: CASSQERAGQVLGEQYF; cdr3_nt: TGTGCCAGCAGCCAAGAACGGGCTGGACAGGTCCTTGGCGAGCAGTACTTC
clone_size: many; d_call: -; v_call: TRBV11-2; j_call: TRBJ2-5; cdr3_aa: CASSPRETQYF; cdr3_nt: TGTGCCAGCAGTCCGAGGGAGACCCAGTACTTC
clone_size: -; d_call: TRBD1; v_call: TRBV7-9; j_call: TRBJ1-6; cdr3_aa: CASSYGQAASPLHF; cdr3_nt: TGTGCCAGCAGCTACGGACAGGCCGCTTCACCCCTCCACTTT
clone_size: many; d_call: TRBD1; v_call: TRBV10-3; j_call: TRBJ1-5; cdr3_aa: CAISSGQGGNQPQHF; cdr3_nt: TGTGCCATCAGCTCGGGACAGGGGGGCAATCAGCCCCAGCATTTT
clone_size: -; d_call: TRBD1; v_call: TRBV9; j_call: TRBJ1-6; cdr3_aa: CASSPDRANSPLHF; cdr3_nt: TGTGCCAGCAGCCCCGACAGGGCCAATTCACCCCTCCACTTT
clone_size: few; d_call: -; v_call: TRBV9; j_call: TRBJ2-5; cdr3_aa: CASSVAPQGRAQYF; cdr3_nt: TGTGCCAGCAGCGTAGCACCCCAGGGTAGGGCCCAGTACTTC
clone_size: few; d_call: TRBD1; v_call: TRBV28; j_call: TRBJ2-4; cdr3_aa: CASSLWGTGDAKNIQYF; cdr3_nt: TGTGCCAGCAGTTTATGGGGGACAGGAGACGCCAAAAACATTCAGTACTTC
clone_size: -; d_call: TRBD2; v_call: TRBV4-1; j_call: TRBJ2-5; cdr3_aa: CASSKGGIAGEQETQYF; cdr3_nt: TGCGCCAGCAGCAAAGGGGGCATAGCGGGGGAGCAAGAGACCCAGTACTTC
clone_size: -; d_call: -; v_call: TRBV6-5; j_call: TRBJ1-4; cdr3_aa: CASSYGDRATEKLFF; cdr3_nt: TGTGCCAGCAGTTACGGGGACCGAGCCACCGAAAAACTGTTTTTT
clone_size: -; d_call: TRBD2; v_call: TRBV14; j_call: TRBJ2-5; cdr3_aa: CASSQGIGLAEETQYF; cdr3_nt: TGTGCCAGCAGCCAAGGAATAGGACTAGCAGAAGAGACCCAGTACTTC
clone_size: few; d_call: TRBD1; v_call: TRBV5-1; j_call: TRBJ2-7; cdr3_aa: CASSSDRVPYEQYF; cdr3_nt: TGCGCCAGCAGCTCTGACAGGGTCCCCTACGAGCAGTACTTC
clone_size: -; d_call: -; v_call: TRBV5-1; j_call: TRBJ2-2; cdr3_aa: CASSRRDNTGELFF; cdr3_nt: TGCGCCAGCAGCCGCAGGGATAACACCGGGGAGCTGTTTTTT
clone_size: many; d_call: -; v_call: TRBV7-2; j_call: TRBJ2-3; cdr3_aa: CASSLGQLSTDTQYF; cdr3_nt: TGTGCCAGCAGCTTAGGGCAGCTTAGCACAGATACGCAGTATTTT
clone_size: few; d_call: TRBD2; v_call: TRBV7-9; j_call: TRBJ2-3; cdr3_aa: CASSSTRTSGGGADTQYF; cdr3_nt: TGTGCCAGCAGCTCCACTCGGACTAGCGGGGGCGGTGCAGATACGCAGTATTTT
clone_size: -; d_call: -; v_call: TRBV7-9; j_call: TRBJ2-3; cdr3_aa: CASSPFGSVGSRTDTQYF; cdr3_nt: TGTGCCAGCAGCCCCTTCGGTTCCGTGGGCAGCCGCACAGATACGCAGTATTTT
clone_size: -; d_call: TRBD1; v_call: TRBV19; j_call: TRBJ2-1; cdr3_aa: CASTPTGGLNNEQFF; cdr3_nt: TGTGCCAGTACCCCCACAGGGGGCCTAAACAATGAGCAGTTCTTC
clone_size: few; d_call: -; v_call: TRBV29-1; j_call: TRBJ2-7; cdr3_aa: CSVLRTSLGEQYF; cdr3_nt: TGCAGCGTTCTAAGGACTTCTTTAGGCGAGCAGTACTTC
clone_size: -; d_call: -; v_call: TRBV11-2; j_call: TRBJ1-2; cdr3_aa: CASSLDLSDGYTF; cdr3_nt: TGTGCCAGCAGCTTAGACCTGAGTGATGGCTACACCTTC
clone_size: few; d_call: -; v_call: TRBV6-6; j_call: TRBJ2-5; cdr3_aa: CASSYEETQYF; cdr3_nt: TGTGCCAGCAGTTACGAGGAGACCCAGTACTTC
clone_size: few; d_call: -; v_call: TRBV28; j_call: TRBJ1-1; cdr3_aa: CASPPAGPPAGDTEAFF; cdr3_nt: TGTGCCAGCCCCCCTGCAGGGCCCCCGGCGGGGGACACTGAAGCTTTCTTT
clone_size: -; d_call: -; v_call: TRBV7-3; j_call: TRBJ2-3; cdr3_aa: CASSPQGADTQYF; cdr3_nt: TGTGCCAGCAGCCCACAGGGAGCAGATACGCAGTATTTT
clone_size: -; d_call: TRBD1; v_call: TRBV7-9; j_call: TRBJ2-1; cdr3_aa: CASIRPTGGYNEQFF; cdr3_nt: TGTGCCAGCATCAGACCGACAGGGGGGTACAATGAGCAGTTCTTC
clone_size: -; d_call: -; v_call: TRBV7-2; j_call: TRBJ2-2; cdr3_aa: CASRVRDTLTGELFF; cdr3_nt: TGTGCCAGCAGAGTCCGGGACACCCTAACCGGGGAGCTGTTTTTT